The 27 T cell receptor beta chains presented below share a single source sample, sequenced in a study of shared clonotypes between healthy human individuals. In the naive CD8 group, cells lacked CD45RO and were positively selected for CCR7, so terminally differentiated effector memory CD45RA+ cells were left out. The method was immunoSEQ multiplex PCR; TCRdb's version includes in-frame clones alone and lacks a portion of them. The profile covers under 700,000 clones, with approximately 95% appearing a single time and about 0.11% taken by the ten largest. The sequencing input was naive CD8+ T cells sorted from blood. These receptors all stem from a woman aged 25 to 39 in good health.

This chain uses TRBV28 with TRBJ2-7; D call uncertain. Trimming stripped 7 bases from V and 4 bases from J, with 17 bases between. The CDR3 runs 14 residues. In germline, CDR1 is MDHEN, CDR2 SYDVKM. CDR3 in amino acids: CASIPSGPQYEQYF. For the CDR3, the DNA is TGTGCCAGCATCCCTTCAGGCCCACAATACGAGCAGTACTTC.

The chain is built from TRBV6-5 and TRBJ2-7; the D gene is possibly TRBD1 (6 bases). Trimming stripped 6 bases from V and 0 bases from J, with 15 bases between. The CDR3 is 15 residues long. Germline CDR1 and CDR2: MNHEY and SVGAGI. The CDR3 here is CASSPIQGYSYEQYF. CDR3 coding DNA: TGTGCCAGCAGCCCTATCCAGGGGTACTCCTACGAGCAGTACTTC.

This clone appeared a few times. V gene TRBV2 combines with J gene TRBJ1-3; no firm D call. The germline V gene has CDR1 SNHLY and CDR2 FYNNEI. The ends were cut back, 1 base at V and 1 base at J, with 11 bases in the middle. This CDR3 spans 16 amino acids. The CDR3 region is CASSEGLPTSGNTIYF. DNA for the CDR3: TGTGCCAGCAGTGAAGGACTTCCGACGTCTGGAAACACCATATATTTT.

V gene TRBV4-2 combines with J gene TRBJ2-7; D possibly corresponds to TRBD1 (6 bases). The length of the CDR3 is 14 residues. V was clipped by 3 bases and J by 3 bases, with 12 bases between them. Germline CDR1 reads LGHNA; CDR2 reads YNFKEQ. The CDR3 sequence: CASSHGTPDYEQYF. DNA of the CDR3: TGTGCCAGCAGCCACGGGACACCTGACTACGAGCAGTACTTC.

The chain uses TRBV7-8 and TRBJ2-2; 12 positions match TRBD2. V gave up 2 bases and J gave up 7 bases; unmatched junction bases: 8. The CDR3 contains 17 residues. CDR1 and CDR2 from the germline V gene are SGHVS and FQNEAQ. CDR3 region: CASSLLLAGGQVGELFF. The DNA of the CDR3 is TGTGCCAGCAGCTTACTACTAGCGGGAGGCCAGGTCGGGGAGCTGTTTTTT.

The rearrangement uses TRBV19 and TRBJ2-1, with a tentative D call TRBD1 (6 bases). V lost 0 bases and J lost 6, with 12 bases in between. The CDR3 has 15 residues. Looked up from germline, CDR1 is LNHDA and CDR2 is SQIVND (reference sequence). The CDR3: CASSIDLQGPNEQFF. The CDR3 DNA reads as TGTGCCAGTAGTATAGACCTACAGGGTCCCAATGAGCAGTTCTTC.

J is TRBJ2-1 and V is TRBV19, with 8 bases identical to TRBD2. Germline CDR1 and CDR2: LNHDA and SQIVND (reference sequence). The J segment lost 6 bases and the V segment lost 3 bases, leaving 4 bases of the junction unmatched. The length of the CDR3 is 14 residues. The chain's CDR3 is CASSMTGTSNEQFF. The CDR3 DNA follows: TGTGCCAGTAGTATGACCGGGACTAGCAATGAGCAGTTCTTC.

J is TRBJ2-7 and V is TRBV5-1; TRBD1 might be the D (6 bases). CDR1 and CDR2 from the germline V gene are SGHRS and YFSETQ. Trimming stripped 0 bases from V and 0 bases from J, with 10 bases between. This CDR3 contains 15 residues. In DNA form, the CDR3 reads TGCGCCAGCAGCTTGGCCCAGGGGAACTCCTACGAGCAGTACTTC. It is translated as CASSLAQGNSYEQYF.

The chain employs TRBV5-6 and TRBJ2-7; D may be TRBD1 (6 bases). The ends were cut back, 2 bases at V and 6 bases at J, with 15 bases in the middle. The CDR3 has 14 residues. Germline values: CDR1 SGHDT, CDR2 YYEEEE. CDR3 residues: CASSLRAGQIEQYF. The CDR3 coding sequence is TGTGCCAGCAGCTTAAGAGCCGGACAGATCGAGCAGTACTTC.

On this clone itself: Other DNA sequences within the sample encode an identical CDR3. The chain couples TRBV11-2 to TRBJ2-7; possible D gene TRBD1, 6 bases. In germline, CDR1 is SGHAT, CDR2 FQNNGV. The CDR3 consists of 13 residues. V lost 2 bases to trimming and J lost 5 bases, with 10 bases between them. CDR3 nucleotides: TGTGCCAGCAGCTTAAGTGGGGGCCACGAGCAGTACTTC. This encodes CASSLSGGHEQYF.

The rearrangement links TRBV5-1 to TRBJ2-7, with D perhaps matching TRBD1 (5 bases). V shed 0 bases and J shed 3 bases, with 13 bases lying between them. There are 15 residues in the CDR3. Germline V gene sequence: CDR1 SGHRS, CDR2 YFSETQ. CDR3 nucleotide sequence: TGCGCCAGCAGCTTGGGGCCTGACAGCAACTACGAGCAGTACTTC. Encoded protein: CASSLGPDSNYEQYF. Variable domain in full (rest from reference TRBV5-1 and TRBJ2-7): KAGVTQTPRYLIKTRGQQVTLSCSPISGHRSVSWYQQTPGQGLQFLFEYFSETQRNKGNFPGRFSGRQFSNSRSEMNVSTLELGDSALYLCASSLGPDSNYEQYFGPGTRLTVT.

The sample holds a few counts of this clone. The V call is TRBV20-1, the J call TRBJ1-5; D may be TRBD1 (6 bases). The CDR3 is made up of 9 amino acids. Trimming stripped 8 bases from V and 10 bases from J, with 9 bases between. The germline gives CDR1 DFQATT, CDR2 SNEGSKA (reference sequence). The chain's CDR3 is CSTGPPQHF. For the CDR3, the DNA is TGCAGTACAGGGCCCCCCCAGCATTTT.

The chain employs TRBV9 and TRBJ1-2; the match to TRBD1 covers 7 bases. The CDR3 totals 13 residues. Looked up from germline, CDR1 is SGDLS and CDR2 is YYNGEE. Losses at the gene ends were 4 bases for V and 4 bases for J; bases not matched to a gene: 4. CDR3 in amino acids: CASSSTGPYGYTF. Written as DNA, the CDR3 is TGTGCCAGCAGCTCGACAGGGCCCTATGGCTACACCTTC.

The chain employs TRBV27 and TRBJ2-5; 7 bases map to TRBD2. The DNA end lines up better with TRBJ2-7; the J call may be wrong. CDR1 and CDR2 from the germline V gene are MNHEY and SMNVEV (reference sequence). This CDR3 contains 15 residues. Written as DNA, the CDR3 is TGTGCCAGCAGTTTAGGCGGGAGTCCCCTCTACGAGCAGTACTTC. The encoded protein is CASSLGGSPLYEQYF.

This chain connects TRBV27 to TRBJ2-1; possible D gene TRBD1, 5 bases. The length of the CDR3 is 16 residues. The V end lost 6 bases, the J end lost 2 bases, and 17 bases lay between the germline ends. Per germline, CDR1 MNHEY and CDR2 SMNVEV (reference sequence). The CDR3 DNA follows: TGTGCCAGCAGCCCCTGGGGCGGCCTAACCTACAATGAGCAGTTCTTC. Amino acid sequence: CASSPWGGLTYNEQFF.

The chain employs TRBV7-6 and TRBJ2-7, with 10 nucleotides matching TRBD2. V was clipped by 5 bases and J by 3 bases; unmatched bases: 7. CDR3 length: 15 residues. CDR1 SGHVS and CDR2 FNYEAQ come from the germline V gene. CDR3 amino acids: CASSPSSGSGYEQYF. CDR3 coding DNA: TGTGCCAGCAGCCCTTCTAGCGGGAGCGGCTACGAGCAGTACTTC.

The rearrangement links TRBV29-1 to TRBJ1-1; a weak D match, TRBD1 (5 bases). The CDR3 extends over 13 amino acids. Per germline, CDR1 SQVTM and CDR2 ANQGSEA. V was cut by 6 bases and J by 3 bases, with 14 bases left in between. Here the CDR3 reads CSVLGPVHTEAFF. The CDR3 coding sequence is TGCAGCGTCCTGGGGCCAGTTCACACTGAAGCTTTCTTT.

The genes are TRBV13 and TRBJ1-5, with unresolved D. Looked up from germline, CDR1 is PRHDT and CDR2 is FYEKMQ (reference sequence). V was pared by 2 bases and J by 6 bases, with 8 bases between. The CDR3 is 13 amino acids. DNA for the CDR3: TGTGCCAGCAGCTTAACCCCGGCTCAGCCCCAGCATTTT. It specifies CASSLTPAQPQHF. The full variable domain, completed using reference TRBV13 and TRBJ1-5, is AAGVIQSPRHLIKEKRETATLKCYPIPRHDTVYWYQQGPGQDPQFLISFYEKMQSDKGSIPDRFSAQQFSDYHSELNMSSLELGDSALYFCASSLTPAQPQHFGDGTRLSIL.

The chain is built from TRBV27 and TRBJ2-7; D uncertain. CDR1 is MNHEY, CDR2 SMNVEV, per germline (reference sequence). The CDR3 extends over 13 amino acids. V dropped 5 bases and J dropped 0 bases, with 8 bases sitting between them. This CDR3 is CASSRKSSYEQYF. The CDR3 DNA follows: TGTGCCAGCAGTAGGAAAAGCTCCTACGAGCAGTACTTC.

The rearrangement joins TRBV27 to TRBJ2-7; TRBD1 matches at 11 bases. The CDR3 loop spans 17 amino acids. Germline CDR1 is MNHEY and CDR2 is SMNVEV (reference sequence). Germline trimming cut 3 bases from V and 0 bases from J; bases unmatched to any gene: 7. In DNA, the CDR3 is TGTGCCAGCAGTTTGGGCCCTGGGACAGGGGGCTCCTACGAGCAGTACTTC. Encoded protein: CASSLGPGTGGSYEQYF.

The CDR3 DNA sequence: TGTGCCAGCAGTGACGGGGTATATAGCAATCAGCCCCAGCATTTT. It encodes CASSDGVYSNQPQHF. The chain employs TRBV6-1 and TRBJ1-5; D remains unclear. Germline loops: CDR1 MNHNS, CDR2 SASEGT. CDR3 length: 15 residues. V was shortened by 3 bases and J by 0 bases, with 9 bases between the two germline ends.

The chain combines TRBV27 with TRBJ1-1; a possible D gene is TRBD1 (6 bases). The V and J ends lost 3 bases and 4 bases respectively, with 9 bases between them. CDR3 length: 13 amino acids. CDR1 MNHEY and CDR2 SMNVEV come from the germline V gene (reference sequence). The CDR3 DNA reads TGTGCCAGCAGTTTGGGGGGGGCCACTGAAGCTTTCTTT. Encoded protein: CASSLGGATEAFF.

The CDR3 protein is CASSQGGMDYYGYTF. CDR3 sequence (DNA): TGCGCCAGCAGCCAAGGGGGCATGGATTACTATGGCTACACCTTC. The rearrangement joins TRBV4-1 to TRBJ1-2; TRBD1 might be the D (5 bases). V lost 1 base, J lost 3 bases, and 12 bases lay in between. This CDR3 contains 15 residues. Germline CDR1 MGHRA, CDR2 YSYEKL.

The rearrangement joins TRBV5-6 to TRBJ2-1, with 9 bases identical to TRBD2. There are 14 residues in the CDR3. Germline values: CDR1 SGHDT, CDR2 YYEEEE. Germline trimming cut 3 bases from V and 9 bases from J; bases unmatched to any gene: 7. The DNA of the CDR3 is TGTGCCAGCAGCTCAGCTAGCGGGAAGGGTGAGCAGTTCTTC. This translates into CASSSASGKGEQFF.

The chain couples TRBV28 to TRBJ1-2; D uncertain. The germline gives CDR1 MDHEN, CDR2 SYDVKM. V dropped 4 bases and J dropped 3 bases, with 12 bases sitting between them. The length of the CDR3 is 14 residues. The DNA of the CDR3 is TGTGCCAGCAGTTCGGGCGGGCAGTACTATGGCTACACCTTC. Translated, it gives CASSSGGQYYGYTF.

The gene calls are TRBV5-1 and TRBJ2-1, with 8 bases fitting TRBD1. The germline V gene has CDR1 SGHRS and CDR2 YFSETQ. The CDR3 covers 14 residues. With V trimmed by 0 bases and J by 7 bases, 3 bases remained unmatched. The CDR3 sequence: CASSLDRGKNEQFF. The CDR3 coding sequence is TGCGCCAGCAGCTTGGACAGGGGGAAGAATGAGCAGTTCTTC. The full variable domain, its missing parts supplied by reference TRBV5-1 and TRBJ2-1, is KAGVTQTPRYLIKTRGQQVTLSCSPISGHRSVSWYQQTPGQGLQFLFEYFSETQRNKGNFPGRFSGRQFSNSRSEMNVSTLELGDSALYLCASSLDRGKNEQFFGPGTRLTVL.

The DNA for the CDR3 is TGTGCCAGCCGGACGGAGAACACCGGGGAGCTGTTTTTT. Its translation: CASRTENTGELFF. The gene calls are TRBV28 and TRBJ2-2; D is ambiguous. This CDR3 is 13 amino acids long. Germline lookup yields CDR1 MDHEN and CDR2 SYDVKM. Trimming left V 8 bases short and J 1 base short, with 8 bases between.